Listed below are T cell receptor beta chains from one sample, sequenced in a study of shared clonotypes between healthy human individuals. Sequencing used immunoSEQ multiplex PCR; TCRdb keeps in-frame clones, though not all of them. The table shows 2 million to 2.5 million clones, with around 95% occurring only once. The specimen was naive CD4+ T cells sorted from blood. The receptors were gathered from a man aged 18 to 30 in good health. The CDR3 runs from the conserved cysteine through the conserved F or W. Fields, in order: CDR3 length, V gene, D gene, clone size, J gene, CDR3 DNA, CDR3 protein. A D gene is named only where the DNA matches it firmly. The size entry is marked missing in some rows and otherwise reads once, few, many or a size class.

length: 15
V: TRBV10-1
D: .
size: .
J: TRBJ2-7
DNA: TGCGCCAGCAGTGAGTCTAACCAGGGGATAGGCGAGCAGTACTTC
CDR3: CASSESNQGIGEQYF

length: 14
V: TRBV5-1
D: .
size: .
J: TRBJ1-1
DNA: TGCGCCAGCAGCTTGTCCCCAGCGAACACTGAAGCTTTCTTT
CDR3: CASSLSPANTEAFF

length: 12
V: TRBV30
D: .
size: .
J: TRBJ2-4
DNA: TGTGCCTGGAGCCTAGCCAAAAACATTCAGTACTTC
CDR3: CAWSLAKNIQYF

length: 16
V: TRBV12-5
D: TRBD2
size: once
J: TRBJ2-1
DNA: TGTGCTAGTGGTTTGTCAGGGACTAGTTCCTACAATGAGCAGTTCTTC
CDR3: CASGLSGTSSYNEQFF

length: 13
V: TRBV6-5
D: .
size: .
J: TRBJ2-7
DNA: TGTGCCAGCAGTTACTCTGGGGGGCTGGGGCAGTACTTC
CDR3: CASSYSGGLGQYF

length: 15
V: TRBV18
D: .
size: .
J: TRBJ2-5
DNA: TGTGCCAGCGCGTCCCAGCGGGACATCCAAGAGACCCAGTACTTC
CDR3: CASASQRDIQETQYF

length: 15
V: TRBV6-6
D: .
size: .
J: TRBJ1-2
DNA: TGTGCCAGCAGTTACGGGTCCGAAGCTAACTATGGCTACACCTTC
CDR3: CASSYGSEANYGYTF

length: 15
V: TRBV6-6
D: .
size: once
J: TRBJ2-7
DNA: TGTGCCAGCAGTTCTGGGTGGGGCTCCCCCCACGAGCAGTACTTC
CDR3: CASSSGWGSPHEQYF

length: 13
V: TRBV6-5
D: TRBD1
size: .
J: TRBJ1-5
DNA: TGTGCCAGCAGAAGACAGGGAAATCAGCCCCAGCATTTT
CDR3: CASRRQGNQPQHF

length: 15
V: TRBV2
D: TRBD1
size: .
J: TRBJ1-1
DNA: TGTGCCAGCAGTCCTTCGACAGGGGGGAACACTGAAGCTTTCTTT
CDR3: CASSPSTGGNTEAFF

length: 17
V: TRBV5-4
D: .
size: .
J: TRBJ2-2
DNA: TGTGCCAGCAGCTTGGGGATAATCAGCGGTAACACCGGGGAGCTGTTTTTT
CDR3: CASSLGIISGNTGELFF

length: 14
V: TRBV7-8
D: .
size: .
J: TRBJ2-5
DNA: TGTGCCAGCAGCTTAGGGGCCAGCCAAGAGACCCAGTACTTC
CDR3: CASSLGASQETQYF

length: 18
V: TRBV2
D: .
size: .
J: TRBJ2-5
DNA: TGTGCCAGCAGGCAATCCTACGGACAGCTATTCAGGGAAGAGACCCAGTACTTC
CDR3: CASRQSYGQLFREETQYF

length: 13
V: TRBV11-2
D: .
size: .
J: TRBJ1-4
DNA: TGTGCCAGCAGCCCTGTGGCAGGCGAAAAACTGTTTTTT
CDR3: CASSPVAGEKLFF

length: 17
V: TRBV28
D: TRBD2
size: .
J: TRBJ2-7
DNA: TGTGCCAGCAGTTTACTCTTTCTAGCGGGAGTACCCTACGAGCAGTACTTC
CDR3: CASSLLFLAGVPYEQYF

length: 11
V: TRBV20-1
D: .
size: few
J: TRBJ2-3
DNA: TGCAGTGCTAGTAGCACAGATACGCAGTATTTT
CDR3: CSASSTDTQYF

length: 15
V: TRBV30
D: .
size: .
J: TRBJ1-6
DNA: TGTGCCTGGAGTAAGGGGTTAAGGGGCGAGGCACCCCTCCACTTT
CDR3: CAWSKGLRGEAPLHF

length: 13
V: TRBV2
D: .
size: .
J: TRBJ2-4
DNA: TGTGCCAGCAGCAGGACAGACAAAAACATTCAGTACTTC
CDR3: CASSRTDKNIQYF

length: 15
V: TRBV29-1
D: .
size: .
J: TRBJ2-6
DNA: TGCAGCGTTGAAGCCGACAGTTCTGGGGCCAACGTCCTGACTTTC
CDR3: CSVEADSSGANVLTF

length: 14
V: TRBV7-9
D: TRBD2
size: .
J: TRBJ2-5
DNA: TGTGCCAGCCAGGTAGCGGGAATCCAAGAGACCCAGTACTTC
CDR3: CASQVAGIQETQYF

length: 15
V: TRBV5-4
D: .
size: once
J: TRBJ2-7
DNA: TGTGCCAGCAGCTCAAGGACTGAGTCTCTGGCCGAGCAGTACTTC
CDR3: CASSSRTESLAEQYF

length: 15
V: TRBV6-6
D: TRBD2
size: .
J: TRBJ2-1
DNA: TGTGCCAGCAGTCAAAGCGGGAGGGCGTGGAATGAGCAGTTCTTC
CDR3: CASSQSGRAWNEQFF

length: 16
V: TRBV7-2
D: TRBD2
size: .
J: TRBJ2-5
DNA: TGTGCCAGCAGCGGAGAGGTCGGCGGGAGTGGGGAGACCCAGTACTTC
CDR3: CASSGEVGGSGETQYF

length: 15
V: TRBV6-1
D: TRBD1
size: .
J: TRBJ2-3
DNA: TGTGCCAGCAGGGAACAGGGGGCAAGCACAGATACGCAGTATTTT
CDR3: CASREQGASTDTQYF

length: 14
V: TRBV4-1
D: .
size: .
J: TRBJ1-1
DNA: TGCGCCAGCAGCCAAGTAGTGATTTCCACTGAAGCTTTCTTT
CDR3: CASSQVVISTEAFF

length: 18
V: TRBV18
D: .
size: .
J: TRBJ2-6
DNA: TGTGCCAGCTCACCGTCGGCAGGAGCCTTCTCTGGGGCCAACGTCCTGACTTTC
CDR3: CASSPSAGAFSGANVLTF

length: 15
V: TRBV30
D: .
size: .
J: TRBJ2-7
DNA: TGTGCCTCAATTTCAGTCAGGGGCCATACCTACGAGCAGTACTTC
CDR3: CASISVRGHTYEQYF